This T cell receptor (beta chain) was captured in a study of tumor-infiltrating lymphocytes in glioblastoma multiforme. The CDR3 is 13 amino acids. CDR1 and CDR2 (germline): LGHNA, YNFKEQ. Points on this clonotype: The antigen is undetermined. Just one base apart from a much larger clone, this may be a read error.

Multiple V-beta primers and a C-beta primer amplified TCRB from RNA. TCRB-specific cDNA synthesis used roughly 0.55 ug of total RNA. A single record per CDR3 protein comes from TCRdb applying MiXCR to the multiplex PCR reads. In the table there are 25,000 to 40,000 distinct CDR3 sequences, about 58% of which are singletons. Findings and caveats of the study: Unequal TCR RNA per T cell might skew measured clone sizes. Just one glioblastoma patient contributed to the TCR-mutation comparison.

The chain recombines TRBV4-2 with TRBJ2-4; 8 bases line up with TRBD2. The sequenced sample was brain tumor tissue. This TCR was recovered from a male donor with glioblastoma. This chain's CDR3 is CTSSQGGLVTQYF. DNA for the CDR3: TGTACCAGCAGCCAAGGGGGACTAGTAACTCAGTACTTC.